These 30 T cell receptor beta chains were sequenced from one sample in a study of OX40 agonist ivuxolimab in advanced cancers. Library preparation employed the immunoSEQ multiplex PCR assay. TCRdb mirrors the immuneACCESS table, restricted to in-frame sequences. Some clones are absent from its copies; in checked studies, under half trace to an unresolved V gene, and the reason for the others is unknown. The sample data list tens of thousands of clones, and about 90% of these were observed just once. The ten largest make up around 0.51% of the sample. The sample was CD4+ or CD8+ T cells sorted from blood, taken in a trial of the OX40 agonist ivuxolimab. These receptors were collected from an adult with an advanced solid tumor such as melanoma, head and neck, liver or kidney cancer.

In nucleotides, the CDR3 is TGTGCCTGGAGACTAGCGGGAGCCGTAGATACGCAGTATTTT. Translation: CAWRLAGAVDTQYF. The rearrangement uses TRBV30 and TRBJ2-3; 11 bases agree with TRBD2. Per germline, CDR1 GTSNPN and CDR2 SVGIG (reference sequence). The CDR3 extends over 14 amino acids. With V trimmed by 3 bases and J by 5 bases, 4 bases remained unmatched.

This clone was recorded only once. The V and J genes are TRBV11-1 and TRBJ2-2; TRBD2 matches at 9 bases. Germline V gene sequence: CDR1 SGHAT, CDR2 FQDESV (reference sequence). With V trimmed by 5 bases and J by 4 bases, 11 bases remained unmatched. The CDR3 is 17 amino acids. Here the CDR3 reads CASSLVSGRTATGELFF. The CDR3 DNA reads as TGTGCCAGCAGCCTCGTTAGCGGGAGAACGGCCACCGGGGAGCTGTTTTTT.

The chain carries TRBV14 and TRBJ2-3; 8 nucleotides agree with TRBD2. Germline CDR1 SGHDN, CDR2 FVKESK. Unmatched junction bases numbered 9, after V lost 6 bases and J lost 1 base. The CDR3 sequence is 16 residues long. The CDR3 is CASRGQRGPGTDTQYF. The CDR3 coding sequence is TGTGCCAGCAGGGGCCAGCGGGGGCCAGGCACAGATACGCAGTATTTT.

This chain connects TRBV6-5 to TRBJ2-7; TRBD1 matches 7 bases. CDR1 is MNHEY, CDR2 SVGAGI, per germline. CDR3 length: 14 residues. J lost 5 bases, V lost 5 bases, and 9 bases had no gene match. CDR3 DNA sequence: TGTGCCAGCAGTCTACAGGGGATCCCCCACGAGCAGTACTTC. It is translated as CASSLQGIPHEQYF.

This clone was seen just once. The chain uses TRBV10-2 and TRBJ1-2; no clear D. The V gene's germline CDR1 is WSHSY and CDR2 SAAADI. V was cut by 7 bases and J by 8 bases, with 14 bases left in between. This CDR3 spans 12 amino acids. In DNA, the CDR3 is TGCGCCAGCACCGCAATCGGGTTAGGCTACACCTTC. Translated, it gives CASTAIGLGYTF.

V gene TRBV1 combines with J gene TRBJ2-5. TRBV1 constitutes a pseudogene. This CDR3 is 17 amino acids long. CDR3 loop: CTSSQDVGARGEETQYF. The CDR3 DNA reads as TGCACCAGCAGCCAAGATGTTGGGGCCCGAGGGGAAGAGACCCAGTACTTC.

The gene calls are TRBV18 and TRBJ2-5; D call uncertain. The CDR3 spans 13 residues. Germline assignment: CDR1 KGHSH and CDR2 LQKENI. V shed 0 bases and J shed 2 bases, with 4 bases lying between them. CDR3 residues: CASSPPAQETQYF. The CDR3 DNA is TGTGCCAGCTCACCACCGGCTCAAGAGACCCAGTACTTC.

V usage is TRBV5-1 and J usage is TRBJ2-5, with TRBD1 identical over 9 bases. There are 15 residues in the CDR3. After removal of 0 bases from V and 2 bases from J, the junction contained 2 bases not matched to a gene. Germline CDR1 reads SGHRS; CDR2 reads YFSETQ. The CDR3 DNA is TGCGCCAGCAGCTTGGGGGACAGGGATCAAGAGACCCAGTACTTC. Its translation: CASSLGDRDQETQYF.

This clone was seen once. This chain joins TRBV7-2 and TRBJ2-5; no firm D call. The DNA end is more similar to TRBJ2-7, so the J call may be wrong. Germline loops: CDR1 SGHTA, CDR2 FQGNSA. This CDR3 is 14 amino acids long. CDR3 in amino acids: CASSSDWISYEQYF. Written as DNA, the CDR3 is TGTGCCAGCAGCTCCGACTGGATCTCCTACGAGCAGTACTTC.

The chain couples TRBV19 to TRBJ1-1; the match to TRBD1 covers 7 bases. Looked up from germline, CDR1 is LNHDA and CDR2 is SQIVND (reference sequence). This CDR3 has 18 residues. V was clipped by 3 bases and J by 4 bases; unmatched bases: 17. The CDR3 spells CASSILRDSLTWGTEAFF. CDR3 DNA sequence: TGTGCCAGTAGTATCCTCCGGGACAGTCTTACCTGGGGCACTGAAGCTTTCTTT.

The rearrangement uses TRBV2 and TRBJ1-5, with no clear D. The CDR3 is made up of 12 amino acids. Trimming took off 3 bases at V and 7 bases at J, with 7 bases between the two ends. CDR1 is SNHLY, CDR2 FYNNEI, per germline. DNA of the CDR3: TGTGCCAGCAGTGACAGCGGACAGCCCCAGCATTTT. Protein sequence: CASSDSGQPQHF.

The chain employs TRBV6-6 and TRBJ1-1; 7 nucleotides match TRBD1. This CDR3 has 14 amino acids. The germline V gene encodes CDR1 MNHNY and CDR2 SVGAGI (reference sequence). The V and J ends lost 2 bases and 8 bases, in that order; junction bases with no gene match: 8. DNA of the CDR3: TGTGCCAGCAGTTACGAATTCGCGACAGGGGAAGCTTTCTTT. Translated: CASSYEFATGEAFF.

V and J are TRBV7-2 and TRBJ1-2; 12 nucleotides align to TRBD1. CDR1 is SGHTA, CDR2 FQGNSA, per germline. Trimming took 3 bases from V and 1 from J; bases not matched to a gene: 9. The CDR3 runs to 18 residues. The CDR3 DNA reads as TGTGCCAGCAGCTTGGGCCGGGACAGGGGGCGAGTTAACTATGGCTACACCTTC. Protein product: CASSLGRDRGRVNYGYTF.

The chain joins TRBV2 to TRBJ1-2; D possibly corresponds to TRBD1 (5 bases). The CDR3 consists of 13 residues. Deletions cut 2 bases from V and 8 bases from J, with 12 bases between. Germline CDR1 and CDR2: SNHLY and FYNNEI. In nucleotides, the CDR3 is TGTGCCAGCAGTGAACAGGGAATGGGCGGCTACACCTTC. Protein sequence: CASSEQGMGGYTF.

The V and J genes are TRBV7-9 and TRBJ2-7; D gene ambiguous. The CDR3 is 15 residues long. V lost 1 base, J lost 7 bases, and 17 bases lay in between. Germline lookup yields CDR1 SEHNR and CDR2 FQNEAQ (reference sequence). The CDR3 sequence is CASSLGGSMVGEQYF. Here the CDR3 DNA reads TGTGCCAGCAGCTTAGGGGGTTCTATGGTGGGAGAGCAGTACTTC.

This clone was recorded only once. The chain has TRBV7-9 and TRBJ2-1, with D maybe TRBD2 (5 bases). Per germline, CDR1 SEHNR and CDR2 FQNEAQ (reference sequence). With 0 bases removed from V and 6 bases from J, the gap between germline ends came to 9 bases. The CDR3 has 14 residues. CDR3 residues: CASSLAWTGNEQFF. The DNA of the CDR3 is TGTGCCAGCAGCTTAGCCTGGACTGGCAATGAGCAGTTCTTC.

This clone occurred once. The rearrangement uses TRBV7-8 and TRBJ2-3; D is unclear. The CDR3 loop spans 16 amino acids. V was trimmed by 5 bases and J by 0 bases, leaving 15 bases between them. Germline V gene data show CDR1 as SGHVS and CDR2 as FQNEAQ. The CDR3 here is CASSPNWQVSTDTQYF. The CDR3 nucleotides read TGTGCCAGCAGCCCCAATTGGCAGGTCAGCACAGATACGCAGTATTTT.

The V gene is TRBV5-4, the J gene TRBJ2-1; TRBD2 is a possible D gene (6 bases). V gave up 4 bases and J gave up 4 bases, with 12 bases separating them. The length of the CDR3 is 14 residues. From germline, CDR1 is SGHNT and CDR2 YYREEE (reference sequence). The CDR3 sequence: CASSGTLNYNEQFF. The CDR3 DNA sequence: TGTGCCAGCAGCGGGACTCTAAATTACAATGAGCAGTTCTTC.

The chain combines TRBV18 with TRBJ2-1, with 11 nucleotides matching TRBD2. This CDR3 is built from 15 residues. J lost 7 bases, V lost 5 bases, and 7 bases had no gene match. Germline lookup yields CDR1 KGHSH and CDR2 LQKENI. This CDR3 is CASSSTSGAGNEQFF. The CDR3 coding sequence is TGTGCCAGCTCATCGACTAGCGGGGCCGGGAATGAGCAGTTCTTC.

The CDR3 DNA reads as TGTGCCATCAGTGAGTCTTTAGGGACAGGCGGGGACCAAGCTTTCTTT. Protein: CAISESLGTGGDQAFF. J is TRBJ1-1 and V is TRBV10-3, with TRBD1 matching 8 bases. The CDR3 contains 16 residues. The V segment lost 0 bases and the J segment 9 bases; nucleotides outside the gene matches: 12. CDR1 ENHRY and CDR2 SYGVKD come from the germline V gene.

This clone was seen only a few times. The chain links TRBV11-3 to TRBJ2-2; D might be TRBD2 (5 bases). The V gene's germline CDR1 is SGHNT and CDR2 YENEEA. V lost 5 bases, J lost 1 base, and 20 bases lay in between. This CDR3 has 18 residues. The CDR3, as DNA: TGTGCCAGCAGCACCCGCCGCCGGGATCCCCAGAACACCGGGGAGCTGTTTTTT. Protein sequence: CASSTRRRDPQNTGELFF. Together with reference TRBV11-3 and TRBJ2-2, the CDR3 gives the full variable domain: EAGVVQSPRYKIIEKKQPVAFWCNPISGHNTLYWYLQNLGQGPELLIRYENEEAVDDSQLPKDRFSAERLKGVDSTLKIQPAELGDSAVYLCASSTRRRDPQNTGELFFGEGSRLTVL.

The CDR3 DNA is TGTGCCAGCACCAGGACAGGGGGCTTACCTGGGGAGACCCAGTACTTC. Residues: CASTRTGGLPGETQYF. The chain couples TRBV9 to TRBJ2-5; TRBD1 matches 11 bases. Germline-derived CDR1 and CDR2 are SGDLS and YYNGEE. The V gene end was trimmed by 6 bases and the J gene end by 5 bases; junction bases not matched to a gene: 12. This CDR3 is built from 16 residues. The variable domain in full, with the rest retrieved from reference TRBV9 and TRBJ2-5, is DSGVTQTPKHLITATGQRVTLRCSPRSGDLSVYWYQQSLDQGLQFLIQYYNGEERAKGNILERFSAQQFPDLHSELNLSSLELGDSALYFCASTRTGGLPGETQYFGPGTRLLVL.

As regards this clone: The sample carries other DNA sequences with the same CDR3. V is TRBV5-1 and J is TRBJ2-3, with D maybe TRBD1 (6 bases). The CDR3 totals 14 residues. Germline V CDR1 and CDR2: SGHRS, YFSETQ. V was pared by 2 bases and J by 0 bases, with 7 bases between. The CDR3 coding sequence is TGCGCCAGCAGCTTCGGACAGAGCACAGATACGCAGTATTTT. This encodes CASSFGQSTDTQYF.

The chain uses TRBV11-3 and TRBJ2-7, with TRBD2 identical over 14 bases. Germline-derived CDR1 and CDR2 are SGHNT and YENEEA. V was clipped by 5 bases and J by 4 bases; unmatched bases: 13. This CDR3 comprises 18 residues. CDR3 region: CASSPGTSGSKRKYEQYF. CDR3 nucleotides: TGTGCCAGCAGCCCAGGGACTAGCGGGAGCAAAAGGAAGTACGAGCAGTACTTC.

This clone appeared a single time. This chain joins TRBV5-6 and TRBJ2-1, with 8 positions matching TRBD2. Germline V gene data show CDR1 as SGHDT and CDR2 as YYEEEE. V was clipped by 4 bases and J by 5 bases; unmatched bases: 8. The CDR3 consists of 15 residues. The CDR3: CASSLPGLVNNEQFF. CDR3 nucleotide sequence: TGTGCCAGCAGCCTCCCGGGACTAGTAAACAATGAGCAGTTCTTC.

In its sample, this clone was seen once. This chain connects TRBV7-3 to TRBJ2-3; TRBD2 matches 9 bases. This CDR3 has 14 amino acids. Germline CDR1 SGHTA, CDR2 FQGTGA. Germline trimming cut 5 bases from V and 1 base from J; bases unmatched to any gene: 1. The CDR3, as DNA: TGTGCCAGCAGCCGGACTAGCGGCACAGATACGCAGTATTTT. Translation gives CASSRTSGTDTQYF.

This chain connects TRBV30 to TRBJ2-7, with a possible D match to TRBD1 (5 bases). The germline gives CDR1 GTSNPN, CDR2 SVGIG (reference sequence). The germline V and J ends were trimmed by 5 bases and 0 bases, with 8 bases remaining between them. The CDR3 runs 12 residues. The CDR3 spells CAWGASSYEQYF. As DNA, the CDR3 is TGTGCCTGGGGGGCGAGCTCCTACGAGCAGTACTTC.

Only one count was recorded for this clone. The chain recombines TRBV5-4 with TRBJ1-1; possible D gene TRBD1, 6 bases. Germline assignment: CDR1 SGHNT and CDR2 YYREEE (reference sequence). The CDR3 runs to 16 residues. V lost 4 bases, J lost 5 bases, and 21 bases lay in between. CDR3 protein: CASSENKQGSGTEAFF. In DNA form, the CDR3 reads TGTGCCAGCAGCGAAAACAAACAGGGAAGCGGGACTGAAGCTTTCTTT.

CDR3 sequence reads: CASKSGETQYF. CDR3 DNA sequence: TGTGCCAGCAAAAGTGGAGAGACCCAGTACTTC. V usage is TRBV6-5 and J usage is TRBJ2-5; D unclear. Germline loops: CDR1 MNHEY, CDR2 SVGAGI. The CDR3 totals 11 residues. The germline V and J ends were trimmed by 7 bases and 4 bases, with 7 bases remaining between them.

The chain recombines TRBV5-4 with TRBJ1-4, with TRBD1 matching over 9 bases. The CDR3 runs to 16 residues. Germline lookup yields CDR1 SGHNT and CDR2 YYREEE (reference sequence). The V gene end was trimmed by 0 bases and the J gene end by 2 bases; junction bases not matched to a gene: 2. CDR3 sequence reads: CASSLAGQGTNEKLFF. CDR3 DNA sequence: TGTGCCAGCAGCTTGGCGGGACAGGGCACTAATGAAAAACTGTTTTTT.